This T cell receptor beta chain was identified in a study of blood T cell repertoires in COVID-19. Trimming cost V 5 bases and J 2 bases; bases outside gene matches: 6. CDR1 and CDR2 from the germline V gene are SGHAT and FQNNGV. The CDR3 is made up of 15 amino acids. Libraries were prepared by immunoSEQ multiplex PCR; TCRdb keeps only in-frame clonotypes and omits some of them. The top ten clones hold roughly 4.5% of a sample with some 180,000 clones, roughly 91% of them seen once. This TCR was recovered from a man younger than 30 with COVID-19, enrolled during active disease. V and J are TRBV11-2 and TRBJ2-3, with TRBD1 matching over 8 bases. The sequencing input was peripheral blood. The CDR3: CASSPYRGNTDTQYF. The CDR3 DNA reads TGTGCCAGCAGCCCTTACAGGGGGAACACAGATACGCAGTATTTT.